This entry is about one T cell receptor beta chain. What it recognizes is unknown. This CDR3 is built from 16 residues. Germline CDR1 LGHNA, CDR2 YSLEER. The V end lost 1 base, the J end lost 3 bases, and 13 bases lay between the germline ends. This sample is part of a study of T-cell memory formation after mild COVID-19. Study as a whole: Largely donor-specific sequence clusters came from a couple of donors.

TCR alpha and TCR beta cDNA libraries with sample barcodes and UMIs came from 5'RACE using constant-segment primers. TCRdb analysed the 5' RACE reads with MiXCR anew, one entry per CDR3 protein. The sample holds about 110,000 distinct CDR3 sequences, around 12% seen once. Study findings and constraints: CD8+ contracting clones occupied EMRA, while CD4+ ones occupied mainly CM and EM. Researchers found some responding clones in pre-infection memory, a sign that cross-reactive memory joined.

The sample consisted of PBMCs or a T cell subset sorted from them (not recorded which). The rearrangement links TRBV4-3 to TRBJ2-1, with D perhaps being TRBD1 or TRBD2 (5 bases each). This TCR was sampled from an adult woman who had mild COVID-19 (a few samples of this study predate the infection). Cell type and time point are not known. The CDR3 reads CASSQGRDRGYNEQFF. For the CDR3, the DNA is TGCGCCAGCAGCCAAGGCCGGGACCGGGGCTACAATGAGCAGTTCTTC.